The next 30 T cell receptor beta chains were all read from a single sample in a study of cytomegalovirus exposure and HLA in healthy donors. PCR employed 60 Vbeta and 13 Jbeta primers. Sequencing used immunoSEQ multiplex PCR; TCRdb keeps in-frame clones, though not all of them. Among approximately 120,000 clones, around 77% were seen once, and the ten largest hold approximately 9.9%. Sequencing was done on a sample of PBMCs. All receptors derive from a man aged 40-49 years in good health and CMV-seropositive.

This sequence joins TRBV5-1 and TRBJ1-2; 8 nucleotides match TRBD1. There are 15 residues in the CDR3. Germline values: CDR1 SGHRS, CDR2 YFSETQ. Unmatched junction bases numbered 8, after V lost 4 bases and J lost 3 bases. The CDR3 loop is CASSRSGQGDYGYTF. The CDR3 nucleotides read TGCGCCAGCAGCCGCTCTGGACAGGGCGACTATGGCTACACCTTC.

The chain recombines TRBV6-1 with TRBJ2-3, with 7 nucleotides matching TRBD1. The V and J ends lost 4 bases and 7 bases, in that order; junction bases with no gene match: 2. This CDR3 is 12 amino acids long. Per germline, CDR1 MNHNS and CDR2 SASEGT. CDR3 DNA: TGTGCCAGCAGTGGCAGGGGGAATACGCAGTATTTT. Protein sequence: CASSGRGNTQYF.

This chain connects TRBV6-5 to TRBJ2-7, with 7 bases matching TRBD1. The CDR3 spans 14 residues. Germline V gene data show CDR1 as MNHEY and CDR2 as SVGAGI. V shed 7 bases, J shed 2 bases, and the junction held 8 bases outside the gene matches. CDR3 amino acids: CASTDRTGAYEQYF. Here the CDR3 DNA reads TGTGCCAGCACCGACAGGACAGGAGCCTACGAGCAGTACTTC.

The sample holds one count of this clone. The same CDR3 is also encoded by other DNA sequences in this sample. The J gene is TRBJ2-6, the V gene TRBV7-9; the match to TRBD1 covers 8 bases. The length of the CDR3 is 19 residues. V shed 5 bases, J shed 4 bases, and the junction held 16 bases outside the gene matches. CDR1 is SEHNR, CDR2 FQNEAQ, per germline (reference sequence). The CDR3 nucleotides are TGTGCCAGCAGCACAACCGGGACAGGTTATCACTCCGGGGCCAACGTCCTGACTTTC. It yields the protein CASSTTGTGYHSGANVLTF.

Points on this clone: The junction differs from germline at one of its ends, possibly a read error. The V gene is TRBV7-7, the J gene TRBJ2-1; TRBD1 matches 9 bases. Germline CDR1 and CDR2: SSHAT and FNYEAQ (reference sequence). The CDR3 has 14 residues. The CDR3 reads CASSPGTGYNEQFF. In DNA, the CDR3 is TGTGCTAGCAGCCCCGGGACAGGGTACAATGAGCAGTTCTTC.

This sequence joins TRBV6-5 and TRBJ2-5; possibly TRBD2 for D (7 bases). V was pared by 2 bases and J by 5 bases, with 15 bases between. This CDR3 spans 15 amino acids. The germline CDR1 and CDR2 sequences are MNHEY and SVGAGI. For the CDR3, the DNA is TGTGCCAGCAGTTACAGGGGGGGCCTGGGGGAGACCCAGTACTTC. As protein: CASSYRGGLGETQYF.

The chain uses TRBV5-1 and TRBJ2-7, with 9 bases matching TRBD1. This CDR3 contains 15 residues. Germline CDR1 is SGHRS and CDR2 is YFSETQ. J lost 2 bases, V lost 4 bases, and 7 bases had no gene match. This CDR3 reads CASSAARTGAYEQYF. The CDR3 nucleotides read TGCGCCAGCAGCGCCGCCCGGACAGGGGCCTACGAGCAGTACTTC.

This rearrangement joins TRBV7-3 to TRBJ2-2; possible D gene TRBD1, 6 bases. The germline V gene has CDR1 SGHTA and CDR2 FQGTGA. Trimming left V 2 bases short and J 2 bases short, with 9 bases between. The CDR3 is 15 residues long. The CDR3 loop is CASSLQQGNTGELFF. The DNA for the CDR3 is TGTGCCAGCAGCTTACAACAGGGTAACACCGGGGAGCTGTTTTTT.

This chain joins TRBV5-1 and TRBJ2-1; 8 bases are shared with TRBD1. Looked up from germline, CDR1 is SGHRS and CDR2 is YFSETQ. The CDR3 runs 16 residues. J was trimmed by 7 bases and V by 0 bases; bases with no gene match: 9. The DNA of the CDR3 is TGCGCCAGCAGCTTGGTGACAGGGGTAAGACTAAATGAGCAGTTCTTC. This gives the protein CASSLVTGVRLNEQFF.

The chain carries TRBV11-3 and TRBJ2-2; 12 bases match TRBD2. V dropped 5 bases and J dropped 5; count of bases not matched to a gene: 12. The CDR3 runs 18 residues. Germline V lookup: CDR1 SGHNT, CDR2 YENEEA. The chain's CDR3 is CASSKPLAGGLYTGELFF. DNA for the CDR3: TGTGCCAGCAGCAAACCCCTAGCGGGGGGGCTGTATACCGGGGAGCTGTTTTTT.

This clone was recorded only once. V gene TRBV11-3 combines with J gene TRBJ2-7; TRBD1 matches at 9 bases. CDR1 and CDR2 from the germline V gene are SGHNT and YENEEA. V was pared by 6 bases and J by 3 bases, with 6 bases of the junction left unmatched. CDR3 length: 14 residues. CDR3 region: CASSLGTGFYEQYF. CDR3 DNA: TGTGCCAGCAGTCTCGGGACAGGGTTCTACGAGCAGTACTTC.

The CDR3 DNA reads as TGTGCCAGCACCCGGGACAATAACAATGAGCAGTTCTTC. Protein: CASTRDNNNEQFF. The chain links TRBV7-9 to TRBJ2-1, with a tentative D call TRBD1 (6 bases). Trimming left V 7 bases short and J 5 bases short, with 12 bases between. Germline CDR1 SEHNR, CDR2 FQNEAQ (reference sequence). This CDR3 is built from 13 residues.

The chain uses TRBV28 and TRBJ1-2; tentatively, D is TRBD1 (6 bases). The CDR3 is made up of 13 amino acids. Germline CDR1 and CDR2: MDHEN and SYDVKM. Trimming removed 6 bases at V and 7 bases at J, with 15 bases between. This CDR3 is CASSPTFRGGYTF. The CDR3 DNA is TGTGCCAGCAGCCCGACTTTCAGGGGTGGCTACACCTTC.

This clone was detected only a few times. The J gene is TRBJ2-5, the V gene TRBV12-5; 7 nucleotides line up with TRBD2. The germline V gene encodes CDR1 LGHNT and CDR2 FRNRAP. J was trimmed by 0 bases and V by 7 bases; bases with no gene match: 11. CDR3 size: 16 residues. The chain's CDR3 is CASETRDYRYQETQYF. The CDR3 DNA is TGTGCTAGTGAGACTCGGGACTACCGGTACCAAGAGACCCAGTACTTC. Combining the CDR3 with reference TRBV12-5 and TRBJ2-5 gives the whole variable domain DARVTQTPRHKVTEMGQEVTMRCQPILGHNTVFWYRQTMMQGLELLAYFRNRAPLDDSGMPKDRFSAEMPDATLATLKIQPSEPRDSAVYFCASETRDYRYQETQYFGPGTRLLVL.

The V gene is TRBV5-5, the J gene TRBJ2-1; 9 nucleotides agree with TRBD2. Per the germline V gene, CDR1 is SGHKS and CDR2 is YYEKEE (reference sequence). This CDR3 spans 16 amino acids. V shed 4 bases, J shed 0 bases, and the junction held 5 bases outside the gene matches. The CDR3 sequence is CASSASGGRSYNEQFF. The CDR3 DNA follows: TGTGCCAGCAGCGCCAGCGGGGGGCGCTCCTACAATGAGCAGTTCTTC.

This clone was found a few times. The CDR3 DNA is TGTGCCAGCAGGATACAGGATCTGTACACTGAAGCTTTCTTT. As protein: CASRIQDLYTEAFF. The chain links TRBV2 to TRBJ1-1, with D possibly matching TRBD1 (5 bases). V lost 6 bases to trimming and J lost 3 bases, with 14 bases between them. The CDR3 is 14 residues long. Germline CDR1 SNHLY, CDR2 FYNNEI.

The chain is built from TRBV5-4 and TRBJ2-5; 10 bases are a match to TRBD2. In germline, CDR1 is SGHNT, CDR2 YYREEE (reference sequence). The CDR3 runs 14 residues. V trimming: 4 bases; J trimming: 4 bases; junction bases outside the gene matches: 4. The CDR3 DNA reads as TGTGCCAGCAGCAGCGGGGGGGCGGGAGAGACCCAGTACTTC. This translates into CASSSGGAGETQYF.

The rearrangement links TRBV27 to TRBJ1-1, with D possibly being TRBD1 (6 bases). Germline loops: CDR1 MNHEY, CDR2 SMNVEV (reference sequence). V dropped 1 base and J dropped 0 bases, with 9 bases sitting between them. The CDR3 is 15 amino acids. The CDR3 sequence is CASSLFQGMNTEAFF. Here the CDR3 DNA reads TGTGCCAGCAGTTTATTTCAGGGGATGAACACTGAAGCTTTCTTT.

In this sample, this clone turned up a few times. The chain couples TRBV7-9 to TRBJ2-2, with 10 bases fitting TRBD1. Germline assignment: CDR1 SEHNR and CDR2 FQNEAQ (reference sequence). The CDR3 length is 17 residues. J was trimmed by 8 bases and V by 3 bases; bases with no gene match: 12. The CDR3 spells CASSLGGDRGVTGELFF. In DNA form, the CDR3 reads TGTGCCAGCAGCTTGGGCGGGGACAGGGGCGTGACGGGGGAGCTGTTTTTT.

The chain recombines TRBV5-1 with TRBJ1-4, with a weak D call TRBD1 (5 bases). CDR3 length: 13 amino acids. Trimming shortened V by 4 bases and J by 8 bases, and 12 bases separated the two germline ends. Germline V gene sequence: CDR1 SGHRS, CDR2 YFSETQ. This CDR3 is CASSDRDLEKLFF. The CDR3 DNA is TGCGCCAGCAGCGACAGAGATTTGGAAAAACTGTTTTTT.

V is TRBV7-2 and J is TRBJ1-6; the D gene is possibly TRBD1 (6 bases). CDR1 SGHTA and CDR2 FQGNSA come from the germline V gene. The germline V and J ends were trimmed by 2 bases and 5 bases, with 16 bases remaining between them. The CDR3 loop spans 17 amino acids. The CDR3 nucleotides are TGTGCCAGCAGCTTATGGGGGGGGCTCGGTGATAATTCACCCCTCCACTTT. This encodes CASSLWGGLGDNSPLHF. Full variable domain (rest looked up from reference TRBV7-2 and TRBJ1-6): GAGVSQSPSNKVTEKGKDVELRCDPISGHTALYWYRQSLGQGLEFLIYFQGNSAPDKSGLPSDRFSAERTGGSVSTLTIQRTQQEDSAVYLCASSLWGGLGDNSPLHFGNGTRLTVT.

The chain combines TRBV5-1 with TRBJ2-2, with TRBD2 matching 10 bases. Germline V CDR1 and CDR2: SGHRS, YFSETQ. This CDR3 is built from 17 residues. The junction had 9 bases not matched to a gene; V was cut back by 3 bases and J by 4 bases. CDR3 DNA sequence: TGCGCCAGCAGCTCCGGGGCACTAGCGGGGAGCACCGGGGAGCTGTTTTTT. This codes for CASSSGALAGSTGELFF.

The V gene is TRBV6-1, the J gene TRBJ2-3; 10 positions match TRBD1. V lost 6 bases, J lost 6 bases, and 9 bases stayed unmatched. CDR1 and CDR2 from the germline V gene are MNHNS and SASEGT. CDR3 length equals 15 residues. CDR3 amino acids: CASRLMTGGSDTQYF. The CDR3 nucleotides are TGTGCCAGCAGACTCATGACAGGGGGCTCTGATACGCAGTATTTT.

This clone showed up just once. The V call is TRBV4-1, the J call TRBJ2-2; tentatively, D is TRBD1 (6 bases). Trimming cost V 3 bases and J 1 base, with 6 bases left between them. This CDR3 spans 14 amino acids. The germline gives CDR1 MGHRA, CDR2 YSYEKL. In DNA form, the CDR3 reads TGCGCCAGCAGCCAGACAGGGAACACCGGGGAGCTGTTTTTT. It is translated as CASSQTGNTGELFF.

The rearrangement uses TRBV5-1 and TRBJ1-5; D is possibly TRBD1 (6 bases). The CDR3 length is 14 residues. In germline, CDR1 is SGHRS, CDR2 YFSETQ. V lost 4 bases and J 7 bases, leaving 15 bases between the germline ends. The CDR3 reads CASSQGLQGQPQHF. The CDR3 nucleotides read TGCGCCAGCAGCCAGGGTCTGCAGGGGCAGCCCCAGCATTTT.

The gene calls are TRBV25-1 and TRBJ2-2; 8 nucleotides match TRBD1. The CDR3 loop spans 16 amino acids. From germline, CDR1 is MGHDK and CDR2 SYGVNS. With 3 bases clipped from V and 2 bases from J, the junction kept 5 bases outside the gene matches. The CDR3 bases are TGTGCCAGCAGTGAGGCCGGGACAGGCAACACCGGGGAGCTGTTTTTT. This translates into CASSEAGTGNTGELFF.

This clone was picked up one time. The chain recombines TRBV19 with TRBJ1-2; 10 nucleotides align to TRBD1. Germline values: CDR1 LNHDA, CDR2 SQIVND (reference sequence). This CDR3 is built from 14 residues. The ends lost 3 bases at V and 8 bases at J; junction bases unmatched: 6. CDR3 coding DNA: TGTGCCAGTAGTATTTGGGGACAGGGGCGCGGCTACACCTTC. It specifies CASSIWGQGRGYTF.

J is TRBJ2-2 and V is TRBV11-1, with 8 bases aligning to TRBD2. The CDR3 totals 19 residues. Germline CDR1 SGHAT, CDR2 FQDESV (reference sequence). With 4 bases clipped from V and 1 base from J, the junction kept 14 bases outside the gene matches. CDR3 DNA: TGTGCCAGCAGCTCTGGCATGGGACTAGGGGGATTGAACACCGGGGAGCTGTTTTTT. This sequence encodes CASSSGMGLGGLNTGELFF.

The V and J genes are TRBV2 and TRBJ1-6, with no clear D. Germline CDR1 is SNHLY and CDR2 is FYNNEI. V shed 3 bases and J shed 8 bases, with 5 bases lying between them. The CDR3 covers 12 residues. The CDR3: CASSDGDSPLHF. CDR3 DNA sequence: TGTGCCAGCAGTGACGGGGATTCACCCCTCCACTTT. Looking up the rest from reference TRBV2 and TRBJ1-6 gives the full variable domain: EPEVTQTPSHQVTQMGQEVILRCVPISNHLYFYWYRQILGQKVEFLVSFYNNEISEKSEIFDDQFSVERPDGSNFTLKIRSTKLEDSAMYFCASSDGDSPLHFGNGTRLTVT.

The V call is TRBV10-3, the J call TRBJ2-2, with TRBD2 as a possible D gene (6 bases). This CDR3 is built from 15 residues. The germline CDR1 and CDR2 sequences are ENHRY and SYGVKD. The germline V and J ends were trimmed by 6 bases and 6 bases, with 17 bases remaining between them. The CDR3 DNA sequence: TGTGCCATCAGCTCCGGAGGGTATACCGCCGGGGAGCTGTTTTTT. This codes for CAISSGGYTAGELFF.